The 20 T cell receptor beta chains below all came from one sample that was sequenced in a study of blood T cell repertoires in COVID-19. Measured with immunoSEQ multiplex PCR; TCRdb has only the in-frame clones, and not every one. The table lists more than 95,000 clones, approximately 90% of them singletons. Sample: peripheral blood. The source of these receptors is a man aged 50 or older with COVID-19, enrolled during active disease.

CDR3 DNA: TGTGCCTGGAGCATACAGGGAGACGAGCAGTACTTC. Translating it yields CAWSIQGDEQYF. This sequence joins TRBV30 and TRBJ2-7; D might be TRBD1 (6 bases). The CDR3 has 12 residues. Trimming took 3 bases from V and 5 from J, leaving 11 bases between them. The germline gives CDR1 GTSNPN, CDR2 SVGIG (reference sequence).

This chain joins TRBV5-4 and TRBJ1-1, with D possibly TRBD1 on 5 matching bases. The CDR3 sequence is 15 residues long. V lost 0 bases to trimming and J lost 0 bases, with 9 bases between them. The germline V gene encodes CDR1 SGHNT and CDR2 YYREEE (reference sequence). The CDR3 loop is CASSLVQDMNTEAFF. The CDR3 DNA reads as TGTGCCAGCAGCTTGGTTCAGGACATGAACACTGAAGCTTTCTTT.

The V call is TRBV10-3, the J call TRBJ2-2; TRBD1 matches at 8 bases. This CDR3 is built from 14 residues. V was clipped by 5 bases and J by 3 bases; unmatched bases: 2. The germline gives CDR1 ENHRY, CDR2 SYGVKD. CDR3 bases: TGTGCCATCAGTTCGACAGGGGACACCGGGGAGCTGTTTTTT. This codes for CAISSTGDTGELFF.

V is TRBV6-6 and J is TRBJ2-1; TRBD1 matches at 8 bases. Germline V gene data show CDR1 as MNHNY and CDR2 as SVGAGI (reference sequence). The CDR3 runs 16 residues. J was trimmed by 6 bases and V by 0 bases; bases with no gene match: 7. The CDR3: CASSYSLPTGVNEQFF. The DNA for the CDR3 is TGTGCCAGCAGTTACTCTTTACCGACAGGGGTCAATGAGCAGTTCTTC.

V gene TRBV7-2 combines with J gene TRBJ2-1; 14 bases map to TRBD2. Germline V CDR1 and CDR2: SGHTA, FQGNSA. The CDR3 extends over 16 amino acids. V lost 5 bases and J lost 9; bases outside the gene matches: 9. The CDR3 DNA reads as TGTGCCAGCAGCCTAGGACTAGCGGGAGGAGGTAGTGAGCAGTTCTTC. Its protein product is CASSLGLAGGGSEQFF.

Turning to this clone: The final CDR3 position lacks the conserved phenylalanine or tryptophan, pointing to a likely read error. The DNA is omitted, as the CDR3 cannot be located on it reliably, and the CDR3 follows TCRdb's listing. The CDR3 spells CASSDGERTPA. The gene calls are TRBV6-4 and TRBJ2-7; the D call TRBD2 from the table was never checked on the DNA. Germline V gene lookup returns CDR1 MRHNA and CDR2 SNTAGT. The CDR3 adds up to 11 amino acids, both ends counted.

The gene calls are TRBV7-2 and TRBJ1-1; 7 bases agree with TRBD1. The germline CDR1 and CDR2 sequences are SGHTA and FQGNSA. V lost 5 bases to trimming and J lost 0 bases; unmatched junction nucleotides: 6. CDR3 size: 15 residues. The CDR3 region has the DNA TGTGCCAGCAGCCCCCCGACAGGGATGAACACTGAAGCTTTCTTT. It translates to CASSPPTGMNTEAFF.

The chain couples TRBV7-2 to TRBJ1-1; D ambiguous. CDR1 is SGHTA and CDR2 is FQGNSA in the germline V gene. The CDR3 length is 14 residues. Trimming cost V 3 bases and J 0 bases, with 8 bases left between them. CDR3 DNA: TGTGCCAGCAGCTTGATACAGATGAACACTGAAGCTTTCTTT. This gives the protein CASSLIQMNTEAFF. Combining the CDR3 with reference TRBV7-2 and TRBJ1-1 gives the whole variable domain GAGVSQSPSNKVTEKGKDVELRCDPISGHTALYWYRQSLGQGLEFLIYFQGNSAPDKSGLPSDRFSAERTGGSVSTLTIQRTQQEDSAVYLCASSLIQMNTEAFFGQGTRLTVV.

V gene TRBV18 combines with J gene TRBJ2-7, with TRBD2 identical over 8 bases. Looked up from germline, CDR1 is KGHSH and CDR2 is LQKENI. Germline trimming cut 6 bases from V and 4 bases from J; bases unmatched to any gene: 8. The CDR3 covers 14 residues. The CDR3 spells CASSLGGGPYEQYV. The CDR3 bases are TGTGCCAGCTCGCTCGGGGGGGGACCTTACGAGCAGTACGTC.

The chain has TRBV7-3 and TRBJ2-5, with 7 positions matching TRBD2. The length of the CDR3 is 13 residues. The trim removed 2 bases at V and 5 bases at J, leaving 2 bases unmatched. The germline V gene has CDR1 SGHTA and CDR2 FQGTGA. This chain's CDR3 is CASSLLAGETQYF. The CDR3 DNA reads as TGTGCCAGCAGCTTATTAGCGGGTGAGACCCAGTACTTC.

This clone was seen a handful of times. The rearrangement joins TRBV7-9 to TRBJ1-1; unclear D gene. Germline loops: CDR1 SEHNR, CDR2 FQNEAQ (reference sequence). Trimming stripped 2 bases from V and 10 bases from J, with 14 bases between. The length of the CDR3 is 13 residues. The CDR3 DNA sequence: TGTGCCAGCAGCTTAATTGGAGCAGCGGGAGCTTTCTTT. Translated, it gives CASSLIGAAGAFF. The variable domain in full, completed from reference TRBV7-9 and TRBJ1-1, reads DTGVSQNPRHKITKRGQNVTFRCDPISEHNRLYWYRQTLGQGPEFLTYFQNEAQLEKSRLLSDRFSAERPKGSFSTLEIQRTEQGDSAMYLCASSLIGAAGAFFGQGTRLTVV.

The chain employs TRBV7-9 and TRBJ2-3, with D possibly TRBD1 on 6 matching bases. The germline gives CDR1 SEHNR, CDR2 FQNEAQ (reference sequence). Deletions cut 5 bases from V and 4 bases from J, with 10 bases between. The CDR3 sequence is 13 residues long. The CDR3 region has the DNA TGTGCCAGCAGCGCAACAGGGCCAGATACGCAGTATTTT. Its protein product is CASSATGPDTQYF.

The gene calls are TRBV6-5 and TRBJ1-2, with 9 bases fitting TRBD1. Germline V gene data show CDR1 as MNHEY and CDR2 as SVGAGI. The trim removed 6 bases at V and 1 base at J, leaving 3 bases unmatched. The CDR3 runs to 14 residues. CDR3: CASSRTGVNYGYTF. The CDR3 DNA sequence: TGTGCCAGCAGCCGGACAGGGGTTAACTATGGCTACACCTTC.

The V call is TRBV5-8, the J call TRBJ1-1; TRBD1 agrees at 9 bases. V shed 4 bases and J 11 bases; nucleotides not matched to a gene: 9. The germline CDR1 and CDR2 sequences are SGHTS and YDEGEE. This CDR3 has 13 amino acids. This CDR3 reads CASSGMGQGSAFF. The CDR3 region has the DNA TGTGCCAGCAGCGGAATGGGACAGGGTTCGGCTTTCTTT. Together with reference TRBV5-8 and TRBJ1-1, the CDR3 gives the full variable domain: EAGVTQSPTHLIKTRGQQATLRCSPISGHTSVYWYQQALGLGLQFLLWYDEGEERNRGNFPPRFSGRQFPNYSSELNVNALELEDSALYLCASSGMGQGSAFFGQGTRLTVV.

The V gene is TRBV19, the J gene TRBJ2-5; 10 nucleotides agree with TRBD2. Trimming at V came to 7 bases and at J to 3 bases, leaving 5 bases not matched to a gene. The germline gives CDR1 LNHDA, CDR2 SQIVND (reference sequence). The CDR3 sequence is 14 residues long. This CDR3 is CASTSGSEEETQYF. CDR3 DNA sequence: TGTGCCAGTACTAGCGGGAGCGAAGAAGAGACCCAGTACTTC.

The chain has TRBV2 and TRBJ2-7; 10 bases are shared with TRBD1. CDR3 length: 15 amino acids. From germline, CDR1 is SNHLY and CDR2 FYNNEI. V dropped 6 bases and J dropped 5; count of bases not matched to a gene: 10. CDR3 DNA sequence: TGTGCCAGCAGGGTGTTTTTAGACAGGGGGCACGAGCAGTACGTC. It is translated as CASRVFLDRGHEQYV.

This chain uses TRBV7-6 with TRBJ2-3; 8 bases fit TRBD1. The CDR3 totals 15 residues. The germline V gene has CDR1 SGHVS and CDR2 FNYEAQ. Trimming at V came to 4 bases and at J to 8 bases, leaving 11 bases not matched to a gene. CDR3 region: CASSSGGQKGGTQYF. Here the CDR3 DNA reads TGTGCCAGCAGCTCAGGGGGCCAGAAAGGAGGTACGCAGTATTTT.

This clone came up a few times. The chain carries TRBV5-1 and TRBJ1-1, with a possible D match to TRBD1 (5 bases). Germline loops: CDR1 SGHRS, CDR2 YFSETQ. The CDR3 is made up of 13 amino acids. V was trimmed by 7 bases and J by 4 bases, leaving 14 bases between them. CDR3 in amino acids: CASSRAEGTEAFF. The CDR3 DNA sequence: TGCGCCAGCTCCAGGGCGGAGGGCACTGAAGCTTTCTTT.

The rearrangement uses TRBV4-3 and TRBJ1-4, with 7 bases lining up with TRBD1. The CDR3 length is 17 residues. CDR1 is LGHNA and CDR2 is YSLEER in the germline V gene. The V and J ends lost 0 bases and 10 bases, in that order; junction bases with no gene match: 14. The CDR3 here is CASSQDPPGGTVGKLFF. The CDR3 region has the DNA TGCGCCAGCAGCCAAGACCCCCCGGGCGGGACAGTTGGAAAACTGTTTTTT.

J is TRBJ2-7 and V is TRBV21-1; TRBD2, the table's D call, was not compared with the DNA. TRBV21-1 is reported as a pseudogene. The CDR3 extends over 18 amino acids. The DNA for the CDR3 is TGTGCCAGCAGCAAAACCCGAGGAGAGCGGGAAAAGAACTACGAGCAGTACGTC. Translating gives CASSKTRGEREKNYEQYV.